The next 16 T cell receptor beta chains were all read from a single sample in a study of CD8 T cells in ankylosing spondylitis. The antigens for these receptors are not known. Study-wide results and limits: In ankylosing spondylitis blood, a motif of 7 to 9 highly homologous TCR beta variants appeared characteristic.

TCRdb used MiXCR to reprocess the 5' RACE reads, holding one entry per CDR3 protein. The sample has about 220,000 distinct CDR3 sequences, about 16% seen once; the top ten hold roughly 42%. The sample taken for sequencing was blood, either unsorted or a sorted T cell fraction (not recorded which). Receptors were obtained from a male donor with ankylosing spondylitis.

This rearrangement joins TRBV9 to TRBJ2-3, with D possibly TRBD2 on 5 matching bases. V lost 0 bases, J lost 2 bases, and 10 bases lay in between. The V gene's germline CDR1 is SGDLS and CDR2 YYNGEE. This CDR3 has 15 amino acids. The CDR3 DNA follows: TGTGCCAGCAGCGTAGAAGATAGCGCCACAGATACGCAGTATTTT. Protein product: CASSVEDSATDTQYF.

The table lists this clonotype with a few counts. The V call is TRBV4-1, the J call TRBJ2-7, with unresolved D. CDR1 and CDR2 (germline): MGHRA, YSYEKL. Trimming removed 5 bases from V and 4 bases from J, with 9 bases in between. This CDR3 has 12 residues. CDR3 nucleotides: TGCGCCAGCAGCACCGGAGAGTACGAGCAGTACTTC. Translating gives CASSTGEYEQYF.

The CDR3: CASSTTSGGAEDTQYF. CDR3 bases: TGTGCCAGCAGCACGACTAGCGGGGGGGCGGAGGATACGCAGTATTTT. J is TRBJ2-3 and V is TRBV6-1; 14 bases align to TRBD2. The V and J ends lost 6 bases and 6 bases, in that order; junction bases with no gene match: 8. The CDR3 is 16 amino acids. The germline gives CDR1 MNHNS, CDR2 SASEGT.

V usage is TRBV4-1 and J usage is TRBJ2-2; TRBD2 agrees at 7 bases. V shed 0 bases and J 2 bases; nucleotides not matched to a gene: 6. The germline CDR1 and CDR2 sequences are MGHRA and YSYEKL. This CDR3 region has 17 residues. The CDR3 region has the DNA TGCGCCAGCAGCCAAGACCCCGGACTAGTAAACACCGGGGAGCTGTTTTTT. Residues: CASSQDPGLVNTGELFF.

J is TRBJ2-1 and V is TRBV6-1; 10 nucleotides line up with TRBD2. The trim removed 6 bases at V and 3 bases at J, leaving 8 bases unmatched. Germline values: CDR1 MNHNS, CDR2 SASEGT. The CDR3 totals 16 residues. The CDR3 bases are TGTGCCAGCAGCCCTAGCGGGAGTTACCACTACAATGAGCAGTTCTTC. As protein: CASSPSGSYHYNEQFF.

This clonotype appeared a few times. The rearrangement uses TRBV18 and TRBJ1-5, with D tentatively TRBD1 (5 bases). CDR3 length equals 16 residues. CDR1 KGHSH and CDR2 LQKENI come from the germline V gene. V was trimmed by 5 bases and J by 4 bases, leaving 18 bases between them. DNA of the CDR3: TGTGCCAGCTCAAGTAATCCGGGACTGGGGAATCAGCCCCAGCATTTT. It translates to CASSSNPGLGNQPQHF.

This sequence joins TRBV6-1 and TRBJ2-7; a possible D gene is TRBD1 (6 bases). Germline CDR1 MNHNS, CDR2 SASEGT. This CDR3 is built from 14 residues. V lost 10 bases, J lost 4 bases, and 20 bases lay in between. CDR3 sequence reads: CATNPVPGEYEQYF. CDR3 sequence (DNA): TGTGCCACCAACCCCGTGCCAGGGGAGTACGAGCAGTACTTC.

This rearrangement joins TRBV6-1 to TRBJ1-1; 12 bases map to TRBD1. The CDR3 length is 14 residues. CDR1 is MNHNS, CDR2 SASEGT, per germline. V lost 5 bases and J lost 6; bases outside the gene matches: 4. The CDR3 protein is CASSRGTGGPEAFF. CDR3 nucleotide sequence: TGTGCCAGCAGTAGAGGGACAGGGGGCCCTGAAGCTTTCTTT.

This clonotype showed up just a few times. The chain links TRBV4-1 to TRBJ1-3; D gene ambiguous. Looked up from germline, CDR1 is MGHRA and CDR2 is YSYEKL. With 1 base removed from V and 8 bases from J, the gap between germline ends came to 12 bases. The CDR3 is 14 amino acids. The CDR3 loop is CASSQVPRVDTIYF. CDR3 DNA sequence: TGCGCCAGCAGCCAAGTTCCACGGGTGGACACCATATATTTT.

The J gene is TRBJ1-1, the V gene TRBV27; 8 bases map to TRBD1. The V segment lost 0 bases and the J segment 0 bases; nucleotides outside the gene matches: 3. Germline CDR1 MNHEY, CDR2 SMNVEV (reference sequence). The length of the CDR3 is 16 residues. The CDR3 reads CASSLSRTGLNTEAFF. CDR3 DNA: TGTGCCAGCAGTTTATCCCGGACAGGGCTGAACACTGAAGCTTTCTTT.

V gene TRBV27 combines with J gene TRBJ1-6, with D unresolved. V lost 0 bases and J 7 bases, leaving 10 bases between the germline ends. The CDR3 has 15 residues. The germline V gene has CDR1 MNHEY and CDR2 SMNVEV (reference sequence). In nucleotides, the CDR3 is TGTGCCAGCAGTTTATCGACCTTAGGGAATTCACCCCTCCACTTT. Its translation is CASSLSTLGNSPLHF.

This clonotype was detected a few times. The chain employs TRBV5-5 and TRBJ2-4; D remains ambiguous. Germline-derived CDR1 and CDR2 are SGHKS and YYEKEE (reference sequence). The V end was cut by 0 bases, the J end by 1 base, with 8 bases between. The CDR3 runs to 15 residues. The CDR3 DNA reads as TGTGCCAGCAGCTTGGCTATGGAGGCCAAAAACATTCAGTACTTC. Translating it yields CASSLAMEAKNIQYF. The entire variable domain, with the rest obtained from reference TRBV5-5 and TRBJ2-4, is as follows: DAGVTQSPTHLIKTRGQQVTLRCSPISGHKSVSWYQQVLGQGPQFIFQYYEKEERGRGNFPDRFSARQFPNYSSELNVNALLLGDSALYLCASSLAMEAKNIQYFGAGTRLSVL.

This clonotype has a handful of counts. V usage is TRBV4-1 and J usage is TRBJ2-3; 7 nucleotides line up with TRBD1. With V trimmed by 0 bases and J by 3 bases, 6 bases remained unmatched. This CDR3 is 16 amino acids long. Germline V gives CDR1 MGHRA, CDR2 YSYEKL. The CDR3 loop is CASSQDLRQGTDTQYF. DNA for the CDR3: TGCGCCAGCAGCCAAGACCTTCGACAGGGAACAGATACGCAGTATTTT.

The chain has TRBV4-1 and TRBJ2-2, with D perhaps matching TRBD2 (5 bases). CDR1 is MGHRA, CDR2 YSYEKL, per germline. The CDR3 has 16 residues. Trimming removed 4 bases from V and 4 bases from J, with 16 bases in between. CDR3: CASSRLSGSGTGELFF. CDR3 nucleotide sequence: TGCGCCAGCAGCCGACTCAGCGGCTCGGGCACCGGGGAGCTGTTTTTT.

The chain combines TRBV7-2 with TRBJ1-6; no clear D. V lost 3 bases to trimming and J lost 7 bases, with 10 bases between them. The CDR3 has 14 amino acids. CDR1 and CDR2 from the germline V gene are SGHTA and FQGNSA. The CDR3 coding sequence is TGTGCCAGCAGCTTCAGTGAATGGAATTCACCCCTCCACTTT. It is translated as CASSFSEWNSPLHF.

This chain links TRBV5-6 with TRBJ2-1; TRBD1 is a possible D gene (5 bases). Trimming took off 0 bases at V and 4 bases at J, with 8 bases between the two ends. The CDR3 is 14 amino acids. Germline V lookup: CDR1 SGHDT, CDR2 YYEEEE. The CDR3 region is CASSLDQGYNEQFF. The CDR3 nucleotides are TGTGCCAGCAGCTTGGACCAGGGTTACAATGAGCAGTTCTTC.